The present TCR beta chain was sequenced within a study of control samples from healthy donors and cancer patients. Assay used: immunoSEQ multiplex PCR; TCRdb lists only in-frame clones, some missing. In the table there are some 70,000 clones, approximately 88% of which are singletons. The V gene's germline CDR1 is SGHTA and CDR2 FQGTGA. The CDR3 totals 14 residues. The V and J ends lost 5 bases and 0 bases respectively, with 10 bases between them. Sample: PBMCs. This chain connects TRBV7-3 to TRBJ1-2; no clear D gene. This clonotype originated in a woman in her fifties or sixties with lung cancer. The CDR3 DNA is TGTGCCAGCAGCCAGTCGGGGACTAACTATGGCTACACCTTC. Translating gives CASSQSGTNYGYTF. The complete variable domain, with remaining parts taken from reference TRBV7-3 and TRBJ1-2, reads GAGVSQTPSNKVTEKGKYVELRCDPISGHTALYWYRQSLGQGPEFLIYFQGTGAADDSGLPNDRFFAVRPEGSVSTLKIQRTERGDSAVYLCASSQSGTNYGYTFGSGTRLTVV.